Below are 12 T cell receptor beta chains sequenced from a single sample in a study of T cell changes during pregnancy in multiple sclerosis. The protocol was immunoSEQ multiplex PCR, while the TCRdb copy is restricted to in-frame clones and leaves out a portion. The sample carries 35,000 to 45,000 clones, around 90% recorded once. Sequencing used CD4+ T cells from peripheral blood mononuclear cells, obtained before pregnancy. The receptors were gathered from a female donor with multiple sclerosis, enrolled in a pregnancy study.

The V gene is TRBV7-2, the J gene TRBJ2-2, with 7 bases identical to TRBD1. Germline assignment: CDR1 SGHTA and CDR2 FQGNSA. After removal of 5 bases from V and 4 bases from J, the junction contained 4 bases not matched to a gene. The CDR3 length is 14 residues. CDR3 DNA: TGTGCCAGCAGCCCGCGACAGGGCACCGGGGAGCTGTTTTTT. Its protein is CASSPRQGTGELFF. Full variable domain (missing parts from reference TRBV7-2 and TRBJ2-2): GAGVSQSPSNKVTEKGKDVELRCDPISGHTALYWYRQSLGQGLEFLIYFQGNSAPDKSGLPSDRFSAERTGGSVSTLTIQRTQQEDSAVYLCASSPRQGTGELFFGEGSRLTVL.

The V call is TRBV7-2, the J call TRBJ2-7; 14 nucleotides agree with TRBD2. There are 16 residues in the CDR3. J was trimmed by 2 bases and V by 2 bases; bases with no gene match: 2. In germline, CDR1 is SGHTA, CDR2 FQGNSA. DNA of the CDR3: TGTGCCAGCAGCTTAATGACTAGCGGGGGGGCCTACGAGCAGTACTTC. Translated: CASSLMTSGGAYEQYF.

This chain uses TRBV4-2 with TRBJ2-3; 10 bases are a match to TRBD2. The germline CDR1 and CDR2 sequences are LGHNA and YNFKEQ. The CDR3 runs 17 residues. V shed 0 bases and J 5 bases; nucleotides not matched to a gene: 8. CDR3 sequence (DNA): TGTGCCAGCAGCCAAGACTCCCAGCGGGGGGGCCGAGATACGCAGTATTTT. Residues: CASSQDSQRGGRDTQYF.

This clone was seen only a few times. V gene TRBV25-1 combines with J gene TRBJ1-1, with TRBD1 as a possible D gene (5 bases). Germline-derived CDR1 and CDR2 are MGHDK and SYGVNS. The V end lost 1 base, the J end lost 4 bases, and 22 bases lay between the germline ends. The CDR3 is made up of 18 amino acids. CDR3 protein: CASSEWGGITLGGTEAFF. DNA of the CDR3: TGTGCCAGCAGTGAATGGGGGGGGATCACCCTTGGAGGCACTGAAGCTTTCTTT.

The chain employs TRBV5-4 and TRBJ2-2, with a tentative D call TRBD1 (5 bases). V was cut by 4 bases and J by 10 bases, with 14 bases left in between. Germline CDR1 and CDR2: SGHNT and YYREEE (reference sequence). The length of the CDR3 is 13 residues. CDR3 sequence: CASSPQGWEELFF. In nucleotides, the CDR3 is TGTGCCAGCAGCCCGCAGGGCTGGGAGGAGCTGTTTTTT.

The V call is TRBV4-3, the J call TRBJ1-2, with D possibly matching TRBD1 (5 bases). V lost 2 bases, J lost 7 bases, and 17 bases lay in between. Looked up from germline, CDR1 is LGHNA and CDR2 is YSLEER. This CDR3 is built from 15 residues. The CDR3 loop reads CASSQQAVGTGGYTF. CDR3 bases: TGCGCCAGCAGCCAACAAGCCGTGGGGACTGGTGGCTACACCTTC.

This rearrangement joins TRBV15 to TRBJ1-2; tentatively, D is TRBD1 (6 bases). Per the germline V gene, CDR1 is LNHNV and CDR2 is YYDKDF (reference sequence). Trimming took 4 bases from V and 6 from J, leaving 15 bases between them. This CDR3 contains 14 residues. CDR3: CATSIIRGEDGYTF. DNA for the CDR3: TGTGCCACCAGCATTATCAGGGGAGAGGATGGCTACACCTTC. Full variable domain (remainder filled in from reference TRBV15 and TRBJ1-2): DAMVIQNPRYQVTQFGKPVTLSCSQTLNHNVMYWYQQKSSQAPKLLFHYYDKDFNNEADTPDNFQSRRPNTSFCFLDIRSPGLGDTAMYLCATSIIRGEDGYTFGSGTRLTVV.

The J gene is TRBJ2-3, the V gene TRBV5-8; possibly TRBD1 for D (5 bases). V was trimmed by 7 bases and J by 2 bases, leaving 14 bases between them. In germline, CDR1 is SGHTS, CDR2 YDEGEE. The CDR3 is 14 residues long. The CDR3 nucleotides read TGTGCCAGCGGTTCAGGGCCTGTCACAGATACGCAGTATTTT. Residues: CASGSGPVTDTQYF.

The CDR3, as DNA: TGCGCCAGCAGCTTGACGGCGGGGGGCGCTTACAATGAGCAGTTCTTC. This encodes CASSLTAGGAYNEQFF. The chain recombines TRBV5-1 with TRBJ2-1; 8 bases fit TRBD2. The CDR3 has 16 amino acids. Germline lookup yields CDR1 SGHRS and CDR2 YFSETQ. V lost 1 base to trimming and J lost 4 bases; unmatched junction nucleotides: 7.

The V call is TRBV20-1, the J call TRBJ2-7; TRBD2 matches 7 bases. Per the germline V gene, CDR1 is DFQATT and CDR2 is SNEGSKA (reference sequence). The CDR3 is made up of 11 amino acids. Trimming at V came to 6 bases and at J to 7 bases, leaving 6 bases not matched to a gene. In DNA, the CDR3 is TGCAGTGCAAAACTAGCGCGGGAGCAGTACTTC. It specifies CSAKLAREQYF.

The chain links TRBV7-2 to TRBJ1-4; 10 nucleotides agree with TRBD1. J was trimmed by 3 bases and V by 1 base; bases with no gene match: 8. Germline V lookup: CDR1 SGHTA, CDR2 FQGNSA. The CDR3 runs 18 residues. DNA for the CDR3: TGTGCCAGCAGCTTAGATCCGGGACAGGGGAAACCTAATGAAAAACTGTTTTTT. Protein product: CASSLDPGQGKPNEKLFF.

In this sample, this clone turned up once. The CDR3 reads CASSSPGQGGTQYF. CDR3 nucleotides: TGTGCCAGCAGTTCGCCCGGACAGGGGGGGACCCAGTACTTC. The J gene is TRBJ2-5, the V gene TRBV27; TRBD1 matches at 10 bases. Germline CDR1 is MNHEY and CDR2 is SMNVEV (reference sequence). The CDR3 is 14 amino acids. V shed 4 bases, J shed 7 bases, and the junction held 6 bases outside the gene matches.